The clone carrying this TCR beta chain appeared many times. The antigen is not known. The germline CDR1 and CDR2 sequences are SGHRS and YFSETQ. CDR3 size: 15 residues. Trimming stripped 4 bases from V and 2 bases from J, with 14 bases between. The data stem from a study of post-analysis software for immune sequencing data. Overall study results and limits: In patients, TRBV5-6, TRBV5-1 and TRBV20-1 belonged to four or five TRBV segments found more frequently than in controls.

Unique molecular identifiers were present in the TCR beta cDNA libraries. MiXCR was run by TCRdb on the PCR reads, yielding one entry per CDR3 protein. The sample shows approximately 250,000 distinct CDR3 sequences, 30% to 45% of them seen only once. This receptor was obtained from a girl between 10 and 17 years old with multiple sclerosis. Sequencing was performed on blood. The V and J genes are TRBV5-1 and TRBJ2-3, with D tentatively TRBD2 (5 bases). The CDR3 nucleotides read TGCGCCAGCAGCAGGACGGAGGACCTCACAGATACGCAGTATTTT. This codes for CASSRTEDLTDTQYF. Full variable domain (outside the CDR3, taken from reference TRBV5-1 and TRBJ2-3): KAGVTQTPRYLIKTRGQQVTLSCSPISGHRSVSWYQQTPGQGLQFLFEYFSETQRNKGNFPGRFSGRQFSNSRSEMNVSTLELGDSALYLCASSRTEDLTDTQYFGPGTRLTVL.